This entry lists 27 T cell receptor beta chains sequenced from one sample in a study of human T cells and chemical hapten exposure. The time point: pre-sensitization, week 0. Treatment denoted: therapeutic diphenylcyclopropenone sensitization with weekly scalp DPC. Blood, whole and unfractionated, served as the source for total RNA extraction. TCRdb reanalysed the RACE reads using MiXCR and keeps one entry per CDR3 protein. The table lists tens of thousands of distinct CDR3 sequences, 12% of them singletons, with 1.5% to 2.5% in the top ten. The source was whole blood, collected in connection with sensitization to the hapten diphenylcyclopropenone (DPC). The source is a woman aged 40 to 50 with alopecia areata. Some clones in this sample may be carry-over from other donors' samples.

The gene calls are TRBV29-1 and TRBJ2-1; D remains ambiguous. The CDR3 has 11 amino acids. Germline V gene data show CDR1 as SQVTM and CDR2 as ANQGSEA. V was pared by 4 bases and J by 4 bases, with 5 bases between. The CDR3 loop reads CSVGNYNEQFF. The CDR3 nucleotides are TGCAGCGTTGGCAATTACAATGAGCAGTTCTTC.

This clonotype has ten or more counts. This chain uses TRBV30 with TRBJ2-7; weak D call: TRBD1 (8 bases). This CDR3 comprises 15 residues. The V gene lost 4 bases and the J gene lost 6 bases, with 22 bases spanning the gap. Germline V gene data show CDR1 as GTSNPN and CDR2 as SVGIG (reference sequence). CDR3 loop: CAWTSRTGRGTEQYF. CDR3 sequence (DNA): TGTGCCTGGACTTCCCGGACAGGGAGGGGCACCGAGCAGTACTTC.

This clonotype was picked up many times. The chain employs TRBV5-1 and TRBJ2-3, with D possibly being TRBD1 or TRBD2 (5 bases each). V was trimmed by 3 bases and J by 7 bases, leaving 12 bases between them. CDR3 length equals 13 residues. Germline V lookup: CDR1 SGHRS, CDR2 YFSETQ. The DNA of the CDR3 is TGCGCCAGCAGCTGGGACGGGCAACATACGCAGTATTTT. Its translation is CASSWDGQHTQYF.

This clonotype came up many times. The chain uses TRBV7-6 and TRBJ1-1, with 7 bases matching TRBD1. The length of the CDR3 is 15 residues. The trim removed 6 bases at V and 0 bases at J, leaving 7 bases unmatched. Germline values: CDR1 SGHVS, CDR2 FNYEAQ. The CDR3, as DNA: TGTGCCAGCAGTTCTGTGGGACAGTTGAACACTGAAGCTTTCTTT. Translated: CASSSVGQLNTEAFF.

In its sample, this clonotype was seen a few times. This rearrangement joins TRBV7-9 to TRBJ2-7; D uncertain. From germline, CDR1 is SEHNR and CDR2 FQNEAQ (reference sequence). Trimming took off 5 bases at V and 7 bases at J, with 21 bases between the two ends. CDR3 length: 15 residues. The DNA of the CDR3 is TGTGCCAGCAGCCACCCCCAAGGTACCACAAGAGAGCAGTACTTC. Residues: CASSHPQGTTREQYF. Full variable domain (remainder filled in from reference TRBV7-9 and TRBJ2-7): DTGVSQNPRHKITKRGQNVTFRCDPISEHNRLYWYRQTLGQGPEFLTYFQNEAQLEKSRLLSDRFSAERPKGSFSTLEIQRTEQGDSAMYLCASSHPQGTTREQYFGPGTRLTVT.

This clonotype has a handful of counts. In DNA, the CDR3 is TGTGCCAGCAGCCGAAGACTACAGGCGGCGGGGGGAACGAACACCGGGGAGCTGTTTTTT. It is translated as CASSRRLQAAGGTNTGELFF. The chain employs TRBV4-2 and TRBJ2-2, with TRBD2 identical over 8 bases. Unmatched junction bases numbered 16, after V lost 4 bases and J lost 0 bases. Looked up from germline, CDR1 is LGHNA and CDR2 is YNFKEQ. There are 20 residues in the CDR3.

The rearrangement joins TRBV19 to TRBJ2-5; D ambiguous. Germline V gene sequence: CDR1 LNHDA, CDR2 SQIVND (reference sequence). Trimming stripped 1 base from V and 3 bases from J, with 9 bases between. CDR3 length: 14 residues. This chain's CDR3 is CASSIGAQEETQYF. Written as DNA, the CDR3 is TGTGCCAGTAGTATAGGGGCCCAAGAAGAGACCCAGTACTTC. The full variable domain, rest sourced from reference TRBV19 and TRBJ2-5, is DGGITQSPKYLFRKEGQNVTLSCEQNLNHDAMYWYRQDPGQGLRLIYYSQIVNDFQKGDIAEGYSVSREKKESFPLTVTSAQKNPTAFYLCASSIGAQEETQYFGPGTRLLVL.

For the CDR3, the DNA is TGTGCCAGCAGTTTCGGCAGGGGTTACGAGCAGTACTTC. Translated: CASSFGRGYEQYF. V gene TRBV27 combines with J gene TRBJ2-7; D possibly corresponds to TRBD1 (6 bases). Per germline, CDR1 MNHEY and CDR2 SMNVEV (reference sequence). This CDR3 comprises 13 residues. Trimming shortened V by 3 bases and J by 4 bases, and 10 bases separated the two germline ends.

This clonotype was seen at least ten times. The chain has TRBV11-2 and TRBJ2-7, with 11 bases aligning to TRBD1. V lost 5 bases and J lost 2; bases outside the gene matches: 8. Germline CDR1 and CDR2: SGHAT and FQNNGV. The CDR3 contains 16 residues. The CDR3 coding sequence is TGTGCCAGCAGCCCAACACCGGGACAGGGGGCCTACGAGCAGTACTTC. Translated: CASSPTPGQGAYEQYF. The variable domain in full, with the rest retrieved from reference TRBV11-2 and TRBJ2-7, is EAGVAQSPRYKIIEKRQSVAFWCNPISGHATLYWYQQILGQGPKLLIQFQNNGVVDDSQLPKDRFSAERLKGVDSTLKIQPAKLEDSAVYLCASSPTPGQGAYEQYFGPGTRLTVT.

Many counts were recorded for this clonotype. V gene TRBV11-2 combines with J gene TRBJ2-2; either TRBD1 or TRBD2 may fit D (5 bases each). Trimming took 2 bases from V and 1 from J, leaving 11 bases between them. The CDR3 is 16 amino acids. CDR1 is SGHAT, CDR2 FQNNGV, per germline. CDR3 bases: TGTGCCAGCAGCTTACGGGACGGATTGAACACCGGGGAGCTGTTTTTT. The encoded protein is CASSLRDGLNTGELFF.

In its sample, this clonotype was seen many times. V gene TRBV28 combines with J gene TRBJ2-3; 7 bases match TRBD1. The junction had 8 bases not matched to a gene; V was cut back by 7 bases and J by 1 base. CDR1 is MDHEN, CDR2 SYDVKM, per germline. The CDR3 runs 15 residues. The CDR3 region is CASTDPGGGTDTQYF. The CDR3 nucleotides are TGTGCCAGCACCGACCCAGGGGGAGGCACAGATACGCAGTATTTT.

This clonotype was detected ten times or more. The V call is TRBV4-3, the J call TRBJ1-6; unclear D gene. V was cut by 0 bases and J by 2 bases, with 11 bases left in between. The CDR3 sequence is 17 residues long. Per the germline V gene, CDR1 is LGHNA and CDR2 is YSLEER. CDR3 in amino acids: CASSQDFGGTYNSPLHF. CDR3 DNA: TGCGCCAGCAGCCAAGATTTCGGCGGAACCTATAATTCACCCCTCCACTTT.

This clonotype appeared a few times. CDR3: CASSHRHRGDNSPLHF. The CDR3 nucleotides read TGCGCCAGCAGCCACCGTCACAGGGGCGATAATTCACCCCTCCACTTT. The rearrangement links TRBV4-3 to TRBJ1-6, with TRBD1 matching 7 bases. V dropped 3 bases and J dropped 5; count of bases not matched to a gene: 7. Germline V gene sequence: CDR1 LGHNA, CDR2 YSLEER. The CDR3 sequence is 16 residues long.

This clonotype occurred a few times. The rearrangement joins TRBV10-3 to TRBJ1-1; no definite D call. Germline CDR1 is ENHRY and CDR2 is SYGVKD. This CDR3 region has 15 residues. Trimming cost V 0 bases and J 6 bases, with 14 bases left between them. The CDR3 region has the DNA TGTGCCATCAGTGAGTCTATAACGGGGTACGCTGAAGCTTTCTTT. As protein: CAISESITGYAEAFF.

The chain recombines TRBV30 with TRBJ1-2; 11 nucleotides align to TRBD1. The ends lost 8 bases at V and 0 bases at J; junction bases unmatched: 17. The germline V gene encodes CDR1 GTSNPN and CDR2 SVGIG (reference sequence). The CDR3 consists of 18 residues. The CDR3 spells CAARPGTGGFSSNYGYTF. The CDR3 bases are TGTGCCGCGAGGCCCGGGACAGGGGGATTTTCGTCTAACTATGGCTACACCTTC.

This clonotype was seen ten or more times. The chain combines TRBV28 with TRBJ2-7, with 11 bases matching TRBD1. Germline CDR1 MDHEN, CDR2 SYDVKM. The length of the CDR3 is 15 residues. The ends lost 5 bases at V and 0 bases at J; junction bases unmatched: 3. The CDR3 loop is CASSTDRGRSYEQYF. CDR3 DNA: TGTGCCAGCAGTACGGACAGGGGGCGCTCCTACGAGCAGTACTTC.

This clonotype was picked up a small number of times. The CDR3: CASSLGIGTDTQYF. The CDR3 DNA is TGCGCCAGCAGCTTGGGGATCGGCACAGATACGCAGTATTTT. This chain uses TRBV5-1 with TRBJ2-3, with unresolved D. The CDR3 has 14 residues. Germline values: CDR1 SGHRS, CDR2 YFSETQ. Trimming took 0 bases from V and 1 from J, leaving 6 bases between them.

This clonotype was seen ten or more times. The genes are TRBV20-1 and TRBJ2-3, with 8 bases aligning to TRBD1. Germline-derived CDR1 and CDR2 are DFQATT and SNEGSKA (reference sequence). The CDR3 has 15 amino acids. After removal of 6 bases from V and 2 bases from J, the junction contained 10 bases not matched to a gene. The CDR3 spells CSATRGQAYTDTQYF. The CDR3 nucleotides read TGCAGTGCGACCCGGGGACAGGCTTACACAGATACGCAGTATTTT.

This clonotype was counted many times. CDR3 nucleotide sequence: TGTGCCACCAGCAGAGACCAGGGTAGCTACGAGCAGTACTTC. Amino acids: CATSRDQGSYEQYF. V gene TRBV15 combines with J gene TRBJ2-7, with D possibly matching TRBD1 (5 bases). V lost 0 bases, J lost 3 bases, and 9 bases lay in between. CDR1 is LNHNV and CDR2 is YYDKDF in the germline V gene (reference sequence). This CDR3 comprises 14 residues.

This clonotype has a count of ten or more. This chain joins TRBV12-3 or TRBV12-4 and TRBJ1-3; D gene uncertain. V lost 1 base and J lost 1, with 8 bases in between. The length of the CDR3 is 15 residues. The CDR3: CASSLGPGSGNTIYF. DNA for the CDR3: TGTGCCAGCAGTTTAGGACCCGGTTCTGGAAACACCATATATTTT.

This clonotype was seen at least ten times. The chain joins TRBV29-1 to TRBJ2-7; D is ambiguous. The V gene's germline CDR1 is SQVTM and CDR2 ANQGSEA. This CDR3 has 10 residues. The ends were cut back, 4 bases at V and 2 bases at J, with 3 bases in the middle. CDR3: CSVGTYEQYF. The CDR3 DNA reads TGCAGCGTTGGGACCTACGAGCAGTACTTC.

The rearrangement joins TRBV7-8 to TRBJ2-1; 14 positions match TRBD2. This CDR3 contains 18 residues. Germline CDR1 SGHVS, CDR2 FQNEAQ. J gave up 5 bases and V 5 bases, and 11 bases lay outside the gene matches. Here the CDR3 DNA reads TGTGCCAGCAGCCCGGGACTAGCGGGAGCCCGACCCCACAATGAGCAGTTCTTC. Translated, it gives CASSPGLAGARPHNEQFF.

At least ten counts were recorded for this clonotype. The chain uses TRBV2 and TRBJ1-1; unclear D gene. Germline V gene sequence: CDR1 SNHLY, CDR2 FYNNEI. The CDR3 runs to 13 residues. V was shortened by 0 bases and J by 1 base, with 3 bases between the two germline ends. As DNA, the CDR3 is TGTGCCAGCAGTGAAGCCCGGAACACTGAAGCTTTCTTT. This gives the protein CASSEARNTEAFF. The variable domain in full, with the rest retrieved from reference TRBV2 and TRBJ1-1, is EPEVTQTPSHQVTQMGQEVILRCVPISNHLYFYWYRQILGQKVEFLVSFYNNEISEKSEIFDDQFSVERPDGSNFTLKIRSTKLEDSAMYFCASSEARNTEAFFGQGTRLTVV.

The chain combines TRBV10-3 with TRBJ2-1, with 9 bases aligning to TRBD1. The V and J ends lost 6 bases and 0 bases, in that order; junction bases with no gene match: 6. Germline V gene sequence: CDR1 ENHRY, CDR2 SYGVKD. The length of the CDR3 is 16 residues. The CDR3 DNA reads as TGTGCCATCAGGGGCGAGACAGGGGGCTCCTACAATGAGCAGTTCTTC. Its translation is CAIRGETGGSYNEQFF.

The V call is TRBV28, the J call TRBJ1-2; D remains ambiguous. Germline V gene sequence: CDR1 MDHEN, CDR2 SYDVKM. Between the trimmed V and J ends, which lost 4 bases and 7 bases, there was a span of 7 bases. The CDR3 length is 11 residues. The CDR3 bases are TGTGCCAGCAGTTACCGGAGTGGCTACACCTTC. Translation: CASSYRSGYTF.

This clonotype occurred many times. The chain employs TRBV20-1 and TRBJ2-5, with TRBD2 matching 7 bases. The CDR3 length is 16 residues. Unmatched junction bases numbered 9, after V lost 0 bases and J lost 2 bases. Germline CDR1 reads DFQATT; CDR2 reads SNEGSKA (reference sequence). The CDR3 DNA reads TGCAGTGCTAGAGATATGCGGGAGAGCTTACAAGAGACCCAGTACTTC. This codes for CSARDMRESLQETQYF.

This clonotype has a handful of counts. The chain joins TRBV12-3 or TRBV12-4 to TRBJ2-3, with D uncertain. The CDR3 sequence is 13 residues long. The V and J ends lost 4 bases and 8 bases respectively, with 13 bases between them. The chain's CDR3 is CASSSTIVGTQYF. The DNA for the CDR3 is TGTGCCAGCAGTTCCACGATAGTTGGTACGCAGTATTTT.